These 6 T cell receptor beta chains were sequenced from one sample in a study of T cell responses to AZD1222 COVID-19 vaccine. Here immunoSEQ multiplex PCR was the method, and the copy in TCRdb shows in-frame clones only, minus some. This table holds roughly 100,000 clones, roughly 90% found once. Source: peripheral blood, taken 28 days after the second AZD1222 dose. These receptors all stem from an adult who received the AZD1222 COVID-19 vaccine.

The chain has TRBV5-6 and TRBJ2-7; possible D gene TRBD2, 6 bases. CDR3 length: 16 residues. Trimming took off 5 bases at V and 7 bases at J, with 25 bases between the two ends. Germline-derived CDR1 and CDR2 are SGHDT and YYEEEE. The DNA of the CDR3 is TGTGCCAGCAGTTCGCTCGAGGACTTCGCCCGGGGGGAGCAGTACTTC. It yields the protein CASSSLEDFARGEQYF.

The chain couples TRBV27 to TRBJ2-7; 7 bases map to TRBD2. Germline lookup yields CDR1 MNHEY and CDR2 SMNVEV (reference sequence). The ends lost 5 bases at V and 0 bases at J; junction bases unmatched: 4. The CDR3 is 14 residues long. CDR3 protein: CASSIREGSYEQYF. DNA for the CDR3: TGTGCCAGCAGTATCAGGGAGGGCTCCTACGAGCAGTACTTC.

The genes are TRBV7-9 and TRBJ2-7, with D tentatively TRBD1 or TRBD2 (6 bases each). V was clipped by 5 bases and J by 2 bases, with 16 bases between them. The CDR3 sequence is 15 residues long. The germline V gene encodes CDR1 SEHNR and CDR2 FQNEAQ (reference sequence). The DNA for the CDR3 is TGTGCCAGCAGCGCACAGGGACTCTTAACCTACGAGCAGTACTTC. This codes for CASSAQGLLTYEQYF.

The chain combines TRBV30 with TRBJ1-4, with a possible D match to TRBD1 (6 bases). The V gene lost 3 bases and the J gene lost 3 bases, with 14 bases spanning the gap. CDR3 size: 15 residues. Germline V gives CDR1 GTSNPN, CDR2 SVGIG (reference sequence). The CDR3 nucleotides are TGTGCCTGGAGATTCAGGGGCGGATCTAATGAAAAACTGTTTTTT. This translates into CAWRFRGGSNEKLFF.

This chain links TRBV28 with TRBJ2-7, with 10 nucleotides matching TRBD1. Germline trimming cut 5 bases from V and 2 bases from J; bases unmatched to any gene: 3. Germline V gives CDR1 MDHEN, CDR2 SYDVKM. The CDR3 covers 14 residues. CDR3 region: CASSPTGGPYEQYF. Here the CDR3 DNA reads TGTGCCAGCAGTCCGACAGGGGGCCCCTACGAGCAGTACTTC.

The V call is TRBV25-1, the J call TRBJ1-2, with 8 bases identical to TRBD1. J was trimmed by 8 bases and V by 4 bases; bases with no gene match: 12. CDR3 size: 15 residues. Germline loops: CDR1 MGHDK, CDR2 SYGVNS. The CDR3 region is CASSATGTGIVGYTF. DNA of the CDR3: TGTGCCAGCAGTGCCACCGGGACAGGCATCGTGGGCTACACCTTC.